The 15 T cell receptor beta chains below come from one sample, sequenced in a study of cytomegalovirus exposure and HLA in healthy donors. A multiplex PCR was run with 60 Vbeta primers and 13 Jbeta primers. The data were produced by immunoSEQ multiplex PCR, yet TCRdb's version contains in-frame clones alone and is incomplete. Of 90,000 to 120,000 clones in the sample, 65% to 85% were seen once. Sequencing input: PBMCs. The origin of the receptors is a young man in good health and CMV-seronegative.

In this sample, this clone turned up once. This chain links TRBV19 with TRBJ1-1, with D perhaps matching TRBD1 (6 bases). Trimming removed 5 bases at V and 4 bases at J, with 11 bases between. The CDR3 contains 13 residues. CDR1 is LNHDA, CDR2 SQIVND, per germline (reference sequence). DNA of the CDR3: TGTGCCAGTAGTCCACAGGGTCTCACTGAAGCTTTCTTT. This gives the protein CASSPQGLTEAFF.

The chain combines TRBV29-1 with TRBJ2-7; 9 bases align to TRBD2. There are 12 residues in the CDR3. CDR1 and CDR2 (germline): SQVTM, ANQGSEA. The J segment lost 7 bases and the V segment lost 4 bases, leaving 5 bases of the junction unmatched. The CDR3 sequence is CSVGSGSGEQYF. DNA of the CDR3: TGCAGCGTTGGTAGCGGGAGTGGGGAGCAGTACTTC.

J is TRBJ2-3 and V is TRBV7-2, with D possibly matching TRBD2 (7 bases). Germline V gene sequence: CDR1 SGHTA, CDR2 FQGNSA. CDR3 length: 15 amino acids. V was shortened by 5 bases and J by 5 bases, with 17 bases between the two germline ends. CDR3 in amino acids: CASSEGGGWRDTQYF. The DNA for the CDR3 is TGTGCCAGCAGCGAAGGGGGAGGGTGGCGAGATACGCAGTATTTT.

The V and J genes are TRBV5-1 and TRBJ1-3; possibly TRBD1 for D (5 bases). The length of the CDR3 is 15 residues. CDR1 is SGHRS, CDR2 YFSETQ, per germline. The V gene lost 4 bases and the J gene lost 4 bases, with 15 bases spanning the gap. The CDR3: CASSPSAGAGNTIYF. In DNA form, the CDR3 reads TGCGCCAGCAGCCCCTCGGCTGGGGCGGGAAACACCATATATTTT.

V is TRBV9 and J is TRBJ2-2; 7 positions match TRBD1. In germline, CDR1 is SGDLS, CDR2 YYNGEE. This CDR3 region has 17 residues. V lost 0 bases and J lost 0; bases outside the gene matches: 5. The CDR3 coding sequence is TGTGCCAGCAGCGTAGATAAAGGGGGCTCGAACACCGGGGAGCTGTTTTTT. Translating gives CASSVDKGGSNTGELFF.

The chain joins TRBV19 to TRBJ1-5, with TRBD1 matching over 9 bases. Germline values: CDR1 LNHDA, CDR2 SQIVND (reference sequence). With V trimmed by 5 bases and J by 7 bases, 6 bases remained unmatched. The CDR3 runs 14 residues. CDR3 in DNA: TGTGCCAGTAGTGTACAGGGGGCCGGACAGCCCCAGCATTTT. Protein product: CASSVQGAGQPQHF. Variable domain in full (rest from reference TRBV19 and TRBJ1-5): DGGITQSPKYLFRKEGQNVTLSCEQNLNHDAMYWYRQDPGQGLRLIYYSQIVNDFQKGDIAEGYSVSREKKESFPLTVTSAQKNPTAFYLCASSVQGAGQPQHFGDGTRLSIL.

The rearrangement links TRBV7-6 to TRBJ1-5, with D perhaps matching TRBD1 (6 bases). CDR3 length equals 15 residues. Trimming removed 3 bases from V and 2 bases from J, with 11 bases in between. Germline V gene data show CDR1 as SGHVS and CDR2 as FNYEAQ. The CDR3: CASSFRGRGNQPQHF. The CDR3 DNA sequence: TGTGCCAGCAGCTTCAGGGGTCGAGGCAATCAGCCCCAGCATTTT.

The chain has TRBV6-5 and TRBJ2-5; maybe TRBD1 (6 bases). V lost 0 bases, J lost 5 bases, and 13 bases lay in between. The germline V gene encodes CDR1 MNHEY and CDR2 SVGAGI. The CDR3 has 15 residues. The CDR3 region is CASSYSYGDRETQYF. CDR3 coding DNA: TGTGCCAGCAGTTACTCCTATGGAGACAGGGAGACCCAGTACTTC.

V is TRBV7-6 and J is TRBJ2-1; no firm D call. V was pared by 2 bases and J by 7 bases, with 12 bases between. The germline V gene encodes CDR1 SGHVS and CDR2 FNYEAQ. CDR3 size: 14 residues. DNA of the CDR3: TGTGCCAGCAGCTTAATCTTGAAACGGAATGAGCAGTTCTTC. Residues: CASSLILKRNEQFF.

The chain has TRBV2 and TRBJ2-2; 9 bases are shared with TRBD2. The V and J ends lost 11 bases and 5 bases, in that order; junction bases with no gene match: 12. This CDR3 comprises 15 residues. Per germline, CDR1 SNHLY and CDR2 FYNNEI. CDR3 loop: CALTGRGGWTGELFF. CDR3 in DNA: TGTGCCCTCACAGGGCGGGGGGGCTGGACCGGGGAGCTGTTTTTT.

The J gene is TRBJ1-4, the V gene TRBV7-9; D is perhaps TRBD1 (5 bases). The CDR3 runs to 14 residues. V was clipped by 8 bases and J by 6 bases, with 16 bases between them. The germline gives CDR1 SEHNR, CDR2 FQNEAQ (reference sequence). CDR3 bases: TGTGCCAGCCGGCGCGGGGGGGAGGATGAAAAACTGTTTTTT. It translates to CASRRGGEDEKLFF.

The V call is TRBV7-8, the J call TRBJ1-2; no clear D. The CDR3 has 11 residues. The V gene lost 4 bases and the J gene lost 8 bases, with 8 bases spanning the gap. Germline CDR1 reads SGHVS; CDR2 reads FQNEAQ. Here the CDR3 reads CASSSQEGYTF. CDR3 coding DNA: TGTGCCAGCAGCTCTCAGGAAGGCTACACCTTC.

DNA of the CDR3: TGTGCCAGCAGTGGCAGACTAGCGGGACGCAAAGAGACCCAGTACTTC. Residues: CASSGRLAGRKETQYF. V and J are TRBV6-1 and TRBJ2-5, with 11 positions matching TRBD2. This CDR3 contains 16 residues. V shed 4 bases and J 3 bases; nucleotides not matched to a gene: 7. Germline V gene lookup returns CDR1 MNHNS and CDR2 SASEGT.

The chain is built from TRBV5-1 and TRBJ2-5; the D gene is possibly TRBD1 (6 bases). CDR1 is SGHRS, CDR2 YFSETQ, per germline. The CDR3 contains 13 residues. V was pared by 5 bases and J by 3 bases, with 11 bases between. In DNA form, the CDR3 reads TGCGCCAGCAGTGGCAGGACAGAAGAGACCCAGTACTTC. Amino acids: CASSGRTEETQYF.

This clone has just one count. The V and J genes are TRBV19 and TRBJ2-5; D uncertain. Trimming left V 3 bases short and J 2 bases short, with 7 bases between. The CDR3 contains 13 residues. Per the germline V gene, CDR1 is LNHDA and CDR2 is SQIVND (reference sequence). The CDR3 DNA follows: TGTGCCAGTAGTATCGCCAGGCAAGAGACCCAGTACTTC. This encodes CASSIARQETQYF.